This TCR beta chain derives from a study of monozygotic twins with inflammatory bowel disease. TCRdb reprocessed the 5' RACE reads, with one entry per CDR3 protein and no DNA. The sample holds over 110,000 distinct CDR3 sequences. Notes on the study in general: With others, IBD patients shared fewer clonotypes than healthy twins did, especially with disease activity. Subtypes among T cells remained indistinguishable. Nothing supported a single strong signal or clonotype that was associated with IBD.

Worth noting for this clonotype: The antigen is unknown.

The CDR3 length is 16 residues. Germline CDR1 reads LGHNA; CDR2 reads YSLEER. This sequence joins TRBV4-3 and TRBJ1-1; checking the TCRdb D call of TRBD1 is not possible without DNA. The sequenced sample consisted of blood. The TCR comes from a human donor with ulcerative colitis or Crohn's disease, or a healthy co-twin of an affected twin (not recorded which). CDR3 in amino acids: CASSQAPGFSSPEAFF.